One and the same sample provided the 10 T cell receptor beta chains below, sequenced in a study of Graves' ophthalmopathy and Graves' hyperthyroidism. RNA transcripts were the template, and TCR beta CDR3 regions were amplified from them. RT-PCR in the first round used HTBI primers; a second-round multiplex PCR followed. TCRdb reprocessed the multiplex PCR reads via MiXCR and lists one record per CDR3 protein. The sample lists just over 400,000 distinct CDR3 sequences, about 21% occurring once. Sequenced input: peripheral blood. The receptors derive from a young woman with stable Graves' hyperthyroidism.

This clonotype was found many times. This chain connects TRBV7-2 to TRBJ2-7, with 9 positions matching TRBD2. The germline V gene encodes CDR1 SGHTA and CDR2 FQGNSA. V lost 1 base to trimming and J lost 6 bases; unmatched junction nucleotides: 13. The CDR3 covers 17 residues. CDR3 nucleotides: TGTGCCAGCAGCTTAGGCCCCCTCGGGACTAGCTTGGGCGAGCAGTACTTC. This codes for CASSLGPLGTSLGEQYF.

A few counts support this clonotype. The rearrangement links TRBV9 to TRBJ2-2; tentative D call: TRBD1 (6 bases). CDR1 and CDR2 (germline): SGDLS, YYNGEE. The CDR3 length is 16 residues. Trimming took off 3 bases at V and 1 base at J, with 13 bases between the two ends. The chain's CDR3 is CASSAQVGGNTGELFF. The CDR3 bases are TGTGCCAGCAGCGCTCAAGTAGGGGGGAACACCGGGGAGCTGTTTTTT.

This clonotype was detected ten times or more. The chain combines TRBV12-3 or TRBV12-4 with TRBJ1-1; D is uncertain. The CDR3 has 13 residues. V was trimmed by 1 base and J by 6 bases, leaving 9 bases between them. The CDR3 loop reads CASSLEDLSEAFF. The CDR3 nucleotides are TGTGCCAGCAGTTTAGAAGATCTGTCTGAAGCTTTCTTT.

The V gene is TRBV6-4, the J gene TRBJ2-5; weak D call: TRBD2 (5 bases). In germline, CDR1 is MRHNA, CDR2 SNTAGT. This CDR3 spans 14 amino acids. Trimming took off 4 bases at V and 2 bases at J, with 11 bases between the two ends. In DNA form, the CDR3 reads TGTGCCAGCAGTGGAGGGAATTTGCAAGAGACCCAGTACTTC. Protein product: CASSGGNLQETQYF.

This clonotype was recorded a few times. The genes are TRBV3-1 and TRBJ2-7; D not resolved. The germline V and J ends were trimmed by 1 base and 0 bases, with 10 bases remaining between them. The germline V gene encodes CDR1 LGHDT and CDR2 YNNKEL (reference sequence). The length of the CDR3 is 15 residues. The CDR3 sequence is CASSQAPNPSYEQYF. The CDR3 DNA is TGTGCCAGCAGCCAAGCCCCGAACCCCTCCTACGAGCAGTACTTC.

The rearrangement links TRBV20-1 to TRBJ2-7; the D is unclear. This CDR3 has 12 residues. V dropped 6 bases and J dropped 0 bases, with 9 bases sitting between them. The germline V gene encodes CDR1 DFQATT and CDR2 SNEGSKA (reference sequence). The CDR3 nucleotides read TGCAGTGCGGGCCCTAGCTCCTACGAGCAGTACTTC. Translated, it gives CSAGPSSYEQYF.

This clonotype has at least ten counts. This chain joins TRBV25-1 and TRBJ2-5, with D perhaps given as TRBD1 or TRBD2 (6 bases each). The V and J ends lost 2 bases and 4 bases respectively, with 17 bases between them. Germline V gives CDR1 MGHDK, CDR2 SYGVNS. This CDR3 is 16 amino acids long. CDR3 loop: CASSEGERGAGETQYF. In DNA, the CDR3 is TGTGCCAGCAGTGAAGGGGAGAGGGGGGCAGGAGAGACCCAGTACTTC.

The sample holds many counts of this clonotype. V is TRBV7-3 and J is TRBJ2-2; 8 bases agree with TRBD2. CDR3 length: 16 residues. V shed 1 base, J shed 0 bases, and the junction held 1 base outside the gene matches. Germline V gene lookup returns CDR1 SGHTA and CDR2 FQGTGA. The CDR3 DNA sequence: TGTGCCAGCAGCTTAAATAGCGGGACGAACACCGGGGAGCTGTTTTTT. Its translation is CASSLNSGTNTGELFF.

This clonotype was seen repeatedly, ten times or more. The chain combines TRBV30 with TRBJ1-1; 8 bases fit TRBD1. The length of the CDR3 is 14 residues. Looked up from germline, CDR1 is GTSNPN and CDR2 is SVGIG (reference sequence). With V trimmed by 2 bases and J by 4 bases, 6 bases remained unmatched. The CDR3 DNA reads TGTGCCTGGAGTTCCAGGGGGCTGGGCACTGAAGCTTTCTTT. It specifies CAWSSRGLGTEAFF.

V usage is TRBV2 and J usage is TRBJ2-7; D is ambiguous. Germline CDR1 is SNHLY and CDR2 is FYNNEI. The CDR3 consists of 12 residues. The V gene lost 2 bases and the J gene lost 5 bases, with 7 bases spanning the gap. DNA for the CDR3: TGTGCCAGCAGTGAACAGTGGGACGAGCAGTACTTC. Translation: CASSEQWDEQYF.